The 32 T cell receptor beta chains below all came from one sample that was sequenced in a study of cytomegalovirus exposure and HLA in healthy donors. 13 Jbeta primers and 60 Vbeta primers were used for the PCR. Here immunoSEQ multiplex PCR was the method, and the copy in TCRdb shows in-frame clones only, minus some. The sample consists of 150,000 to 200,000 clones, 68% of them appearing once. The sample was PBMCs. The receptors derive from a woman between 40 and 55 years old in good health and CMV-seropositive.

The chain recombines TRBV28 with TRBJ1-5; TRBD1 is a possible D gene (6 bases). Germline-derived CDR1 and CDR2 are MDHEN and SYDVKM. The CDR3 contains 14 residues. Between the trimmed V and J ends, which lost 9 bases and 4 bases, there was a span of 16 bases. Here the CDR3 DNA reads TGTGCCAGTGGGGTGACAGGCCCTAATCAGCCCCAGCATTTT. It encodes CASGVTGPNQPQHF.

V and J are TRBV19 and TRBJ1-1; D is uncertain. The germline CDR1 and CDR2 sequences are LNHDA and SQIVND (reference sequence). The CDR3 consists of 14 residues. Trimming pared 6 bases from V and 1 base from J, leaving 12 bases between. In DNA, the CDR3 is TGTGCCAGTAGCACCTTGGAGGAGAACACTGAAGCTTTCTTT. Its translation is CASSTLEENTEAFF.

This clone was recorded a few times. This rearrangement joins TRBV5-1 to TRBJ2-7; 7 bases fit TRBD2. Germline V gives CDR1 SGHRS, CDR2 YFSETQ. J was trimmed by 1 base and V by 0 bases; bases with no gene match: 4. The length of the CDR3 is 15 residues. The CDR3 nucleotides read TGCGCCAGCAGCTTGGCTACTAGCGAGTCCTACGAGCAGTACTTC. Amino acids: CASSLATSESYEQYF.

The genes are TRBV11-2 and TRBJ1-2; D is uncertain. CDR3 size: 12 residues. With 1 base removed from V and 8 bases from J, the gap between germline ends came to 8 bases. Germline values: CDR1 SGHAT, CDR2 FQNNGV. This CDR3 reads CASSLGSRGYTF. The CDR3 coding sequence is TGTGCCAGCAGCTTAGGATCTCGGGGCTACACCTTC.

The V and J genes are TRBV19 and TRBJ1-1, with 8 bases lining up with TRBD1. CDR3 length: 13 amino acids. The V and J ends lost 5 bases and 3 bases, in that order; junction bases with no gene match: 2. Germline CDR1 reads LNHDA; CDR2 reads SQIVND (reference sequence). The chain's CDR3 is CASSAQGDTEAFF. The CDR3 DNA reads TGTGCCAGTAGTGCACAGGGGGACACTGAAGCTTTCTTT.

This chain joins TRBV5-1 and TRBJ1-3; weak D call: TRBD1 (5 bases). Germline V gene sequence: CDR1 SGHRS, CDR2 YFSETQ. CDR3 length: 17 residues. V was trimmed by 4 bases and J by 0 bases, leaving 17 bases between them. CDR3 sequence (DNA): TGCGCCAGCAGCGCCGGCGGGGGGTCTCCCTCTGGAAACACCATATATTTT. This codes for CASSAGGGSPSGNTIYF.

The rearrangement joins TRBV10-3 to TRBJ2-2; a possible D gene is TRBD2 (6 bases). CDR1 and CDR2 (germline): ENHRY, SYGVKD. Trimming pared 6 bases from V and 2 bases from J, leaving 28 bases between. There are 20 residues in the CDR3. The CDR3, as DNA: TGTGCCATCAGGAGGACCCCGGGACTCCGGCGGGCCTTAAACACCGGGGAGCTGTTTTTT. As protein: CAIRRTPGLRRALNTGELFF.

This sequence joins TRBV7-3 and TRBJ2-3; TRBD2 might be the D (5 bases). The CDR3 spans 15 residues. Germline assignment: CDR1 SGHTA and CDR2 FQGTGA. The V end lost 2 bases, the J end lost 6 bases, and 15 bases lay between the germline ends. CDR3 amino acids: CASSLVAGGPDTQYF. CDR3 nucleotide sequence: TGTGCCAGCAGCTTAGTCGCAGGCGGGCCGGATACGCAGTATTTT.

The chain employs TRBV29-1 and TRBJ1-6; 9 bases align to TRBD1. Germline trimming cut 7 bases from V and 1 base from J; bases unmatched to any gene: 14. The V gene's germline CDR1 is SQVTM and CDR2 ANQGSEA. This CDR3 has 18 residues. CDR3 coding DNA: TGCAGCGCCCCCCCGAGGGACAGGGAATCATCCTATAATTCACCCCTCCACTTT. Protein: CSAPPRDRESSYNSPLHF.

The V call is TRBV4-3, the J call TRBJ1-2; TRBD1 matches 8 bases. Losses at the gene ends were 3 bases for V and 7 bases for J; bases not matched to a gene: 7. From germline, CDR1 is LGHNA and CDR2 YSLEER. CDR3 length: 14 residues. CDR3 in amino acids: CASSQGQGACGYTF. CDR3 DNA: TGCGCCAGCAGCCAGGGGCAGGGGGCTTGTGGCTACACCTTC.

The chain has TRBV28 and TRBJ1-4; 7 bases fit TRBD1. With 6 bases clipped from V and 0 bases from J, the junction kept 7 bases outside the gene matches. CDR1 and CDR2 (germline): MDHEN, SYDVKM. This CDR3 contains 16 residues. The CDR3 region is CASRVGQIPTNEKLFF. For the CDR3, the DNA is TGTGCCAGCAGAGTGGGACAGATTCCAACTAATGAAAAACTGTTTTTT. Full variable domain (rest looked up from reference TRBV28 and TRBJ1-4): DVKVTQSSRYLVKRTGEKVFLECVQDMDHENMFWYRQDPGLGLRLIYFSYDVKMKEKGDIPEGYSVSREKKERFSLILESASTNQTSMYLCASRVGQIPTNEKLFFGSGTQLSVL.

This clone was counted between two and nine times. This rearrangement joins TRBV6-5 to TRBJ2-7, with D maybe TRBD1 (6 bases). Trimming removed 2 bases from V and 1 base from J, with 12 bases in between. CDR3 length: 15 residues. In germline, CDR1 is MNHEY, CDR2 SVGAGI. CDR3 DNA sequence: TGTGCCAGCAGTTACGATGGGGGCAGATCCTACGAGCAGTACTTC. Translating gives CASSYDGGRSYEQYF.

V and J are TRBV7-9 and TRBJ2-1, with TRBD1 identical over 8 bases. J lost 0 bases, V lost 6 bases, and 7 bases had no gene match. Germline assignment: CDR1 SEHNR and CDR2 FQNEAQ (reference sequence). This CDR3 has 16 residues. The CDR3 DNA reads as TGTGCCAGCAGAATCCCGGACAGGGTCTCCTACAATGAGCAGTTCTTC. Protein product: CASRIPDRVSYNEQFF.

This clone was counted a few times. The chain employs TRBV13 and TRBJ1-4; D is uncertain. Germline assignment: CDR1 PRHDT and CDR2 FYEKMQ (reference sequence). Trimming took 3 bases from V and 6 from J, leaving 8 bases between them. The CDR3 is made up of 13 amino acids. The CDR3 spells CASSFRTDEKLFF. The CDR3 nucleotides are TGTGCCAGCAGCTTCCGCACGGATGAAAAACTGTTTTTT.

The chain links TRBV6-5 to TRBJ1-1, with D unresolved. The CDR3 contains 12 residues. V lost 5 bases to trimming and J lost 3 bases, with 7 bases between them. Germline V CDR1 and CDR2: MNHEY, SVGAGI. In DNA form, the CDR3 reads TGTGCCAGCAGTATAACGGACACTGAAGCTTTCTTT. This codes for CASSITDTEAFF.

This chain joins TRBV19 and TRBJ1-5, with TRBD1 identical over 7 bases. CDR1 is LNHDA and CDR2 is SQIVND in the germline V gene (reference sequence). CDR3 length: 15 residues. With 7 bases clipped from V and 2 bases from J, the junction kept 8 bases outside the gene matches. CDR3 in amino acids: CASTPVDRGNQPQHF. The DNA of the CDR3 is TGTGCCAGTACCCCCGTCGACAGGGGCAATCAGCCCCAGCATTTT.

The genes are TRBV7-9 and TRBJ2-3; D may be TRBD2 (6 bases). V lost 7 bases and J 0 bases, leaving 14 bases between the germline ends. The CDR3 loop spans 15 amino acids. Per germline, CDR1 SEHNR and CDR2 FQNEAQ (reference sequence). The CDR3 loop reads CASIPRTTSTDTQYF. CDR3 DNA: TGTGCCAGCATCCCAAGGACTACCAGCACAGATACGCAGTATTTT.

CDR3 sequence reads: CASTQTGSNYGYTF. The DNA of the CDR3 is TGTGCCAGCACCCAGACAGGTTCTAACTATGGCTACACCTTC. This chain links TRBV28 with TRBJ1-2; a weak D match, TRBD1 (6 bases). V was pared by 7 bases and J by 0 bases, with 12 bases between. This CDR3 spans 14 amino acids. CDR1 and CDR2 from the germline V gene are MDHEN and SYDVKM.

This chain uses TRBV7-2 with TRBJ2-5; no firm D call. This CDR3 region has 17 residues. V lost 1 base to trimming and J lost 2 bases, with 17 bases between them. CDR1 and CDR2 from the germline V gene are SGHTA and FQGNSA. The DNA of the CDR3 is TGTGCCAGCAGCTTAGATCTGGGTAGCCCTTCGCAAGAGACCCAGTACTTC. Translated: CASSLDLGSPSQETQYF.

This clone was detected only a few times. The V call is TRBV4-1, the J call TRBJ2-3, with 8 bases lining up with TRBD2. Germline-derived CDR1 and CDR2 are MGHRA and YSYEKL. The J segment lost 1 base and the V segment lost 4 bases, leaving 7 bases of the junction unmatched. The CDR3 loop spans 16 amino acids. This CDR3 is CASSPTSGWGTDTQYF. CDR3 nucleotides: TGCGCCAGCAGCCCAACTAGCGGTTGGGGCACAGATACGCAGTATTTT.

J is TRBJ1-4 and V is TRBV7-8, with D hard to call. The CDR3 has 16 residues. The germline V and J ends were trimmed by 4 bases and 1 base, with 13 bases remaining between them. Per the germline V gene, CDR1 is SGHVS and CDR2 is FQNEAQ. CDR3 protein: CASSSAPRGTNEKLFF. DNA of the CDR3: TGTGCCAGCAGCTCAGCGCCCCGGGGAACTAATGAAAAACTGTTTTTT.

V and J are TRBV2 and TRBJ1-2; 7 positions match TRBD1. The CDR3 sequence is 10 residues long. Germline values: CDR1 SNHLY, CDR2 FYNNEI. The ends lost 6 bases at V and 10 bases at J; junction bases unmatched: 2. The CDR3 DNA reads TGTGCCAGCAGAGACAGGGTCTACACCTTC. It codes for CASRDRVYTF.

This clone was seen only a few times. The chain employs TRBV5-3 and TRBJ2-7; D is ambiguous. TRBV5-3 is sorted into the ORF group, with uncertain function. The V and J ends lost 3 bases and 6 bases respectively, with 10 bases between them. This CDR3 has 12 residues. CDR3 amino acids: CARSWSFSEQYF. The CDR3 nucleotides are TGTGCCAGAAGCTGGAGTTTTTCCGAGCAGTACTTC.

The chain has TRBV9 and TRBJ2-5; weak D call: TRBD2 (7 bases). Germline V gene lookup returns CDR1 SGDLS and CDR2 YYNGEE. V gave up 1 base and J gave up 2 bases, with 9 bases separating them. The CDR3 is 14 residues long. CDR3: CASSVRGGQETQYF. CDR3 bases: TGTGCCAGCAGCGTAAGGGGGGGACAAGAGACCCAGTACTTC.

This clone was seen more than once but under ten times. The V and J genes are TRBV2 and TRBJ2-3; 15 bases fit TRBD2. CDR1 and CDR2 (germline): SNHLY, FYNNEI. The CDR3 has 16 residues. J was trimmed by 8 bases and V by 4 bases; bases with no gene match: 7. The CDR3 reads CASSAEGLAGGGTQYF. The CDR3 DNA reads TGTGCCAGCAGTGCGGAGGGACTAGCGGGGGGAGGTACGCAGTATTTT.

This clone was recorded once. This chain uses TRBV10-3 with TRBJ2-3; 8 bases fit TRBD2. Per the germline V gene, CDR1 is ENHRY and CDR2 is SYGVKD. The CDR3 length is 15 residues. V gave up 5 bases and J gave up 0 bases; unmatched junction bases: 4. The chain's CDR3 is CAISHSGESTDTQYF. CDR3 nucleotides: TGTGCCATCAGTCATAGCGGGGAAAGCACAGATACGCAGTATTTT.

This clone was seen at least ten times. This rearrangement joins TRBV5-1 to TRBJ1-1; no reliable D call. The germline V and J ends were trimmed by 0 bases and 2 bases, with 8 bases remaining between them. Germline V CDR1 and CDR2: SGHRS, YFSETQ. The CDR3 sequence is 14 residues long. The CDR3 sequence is CASSLEGGNTEAFF. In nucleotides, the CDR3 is TGCGCCAGCAGCTTGGAGGGAGGAAACACTGAAGCTTTCTTT.

The CDR3 reads CSARQGSAFF. CDR3 coding DNA: TGCAGTGCTCGGCAGGGTTCGGCTTTCTTT. The chain employs TRBV20-1 and TRBJ1-1; maybe TRBD1 (5 bases). In germline, CDR1 is DFQATT, CDR2 SNEGSKA (reference sequence). This CDR3 has 10 residues. The V end lost 5 bases, the J end lost 11 bases, and 12 bases lay between the germline ends.

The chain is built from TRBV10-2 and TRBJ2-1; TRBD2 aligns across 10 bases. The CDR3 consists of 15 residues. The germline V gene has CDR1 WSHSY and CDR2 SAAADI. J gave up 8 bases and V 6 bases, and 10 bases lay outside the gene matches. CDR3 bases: TGCGCCAGCAGAGAACTAGCGGGACCCGCGGATGAGCAGTTCTTC. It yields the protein CASRELAGPADEQFF.

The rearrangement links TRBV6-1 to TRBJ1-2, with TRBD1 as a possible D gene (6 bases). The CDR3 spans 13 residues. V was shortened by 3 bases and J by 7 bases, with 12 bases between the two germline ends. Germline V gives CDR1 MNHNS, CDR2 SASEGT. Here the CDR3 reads CASSENWGPGYTF. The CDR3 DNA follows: TGTGCCAGCAGTGAGAACTGGGGGCCTGGCTACACCTTC.

The CDR3 loop is CASSSPAQWQAGYTF. The CDR3, as DNA: TGTGCCAGCAGCTCGCCGGCGCAATGGCAGGCAGGCTACACCTTC. The chain has TRBV7-8 and TRBJ1-2, with no clear D. CDR3 length equals 15 residues. Germline V gene lookup returns CDR1 SGHVS and CDR2 FQNEAQ. V dropped 4 bases and J dropped 8 bases, with 20 bases sitting between them.

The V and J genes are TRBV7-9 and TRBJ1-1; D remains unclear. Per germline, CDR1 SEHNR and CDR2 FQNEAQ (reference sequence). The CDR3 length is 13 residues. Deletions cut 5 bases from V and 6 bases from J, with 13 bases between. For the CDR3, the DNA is TGTGCCAGCAGCGTGACGGGAGGCCCTGAAGCTTTCTTT. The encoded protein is CASSVTGGPEAFF.